The 25 T cell receptor beta chains listed next were all sequenced from one sample in a study of identical twins. TCRdb passed the 5' RACE reads through MiXCR, listing each CDR3 protein once. The profile shows around 1.7 million distinct CDR3 sequences, less than 35% of them singletons. The sequenced material came from cord blood. These receptors originate from a newborn girl in good health.

There are a few counts of this clonotype. The chain joins TRBV27 to TRBJ1-6; 9 nucleotides agree with TRBD1. Germline trimming cut 5 bases from V and 10 bases from J; bases unmatched to any gene: 15. CDR3 size: 17 residues. Germline CDR1 and CDR2: MNHEY and SMNVEV (reference sequence). In nucleotides, the CDR3 is TGTGCCAGCAGTCCGATAGGGGACAGGGCTACCCGATCACCCCTCCACTTT. Translation: CASSPIGDRATRSPLHF.

This clonotype turned up a few times. The chain couples TRBV27 to TRBJ2-7, with TRBD1 identical over 7 bases. The CDR3 consists of 15 residues. The germline gives CDR1 MNHEY, CDR2 SMNVEV (reference sequence). With 6 bases clipped from V and 2 bases from J, the junction kept 10 bases outside the gene matches. As DNA, the CDR3 is TGTGCCAGCAGCTCTACAGGGGCTCTACCCTACGAGCAGTACTTC. Protein sequence: CASSSTGALPYEQYF.

CDR3: CASSYSGGGGYTF. CDR3 nucleotides: TGTGCCAGCAGTTACTCAGGGGGAGGAGGCTACACCTTC. The rearrangement links TRBV6-6 to TRBJ1-2, with a tentative D call TRBD1 (6 bases). Germline values: CDR1 MNHNY, CDR2 SVGAGI (reference sequence). The CDR3 consists of 13 residues. V dropped 0 bases and J dropped 8 bases, with 10 bases sitting between them.

This clonotype was found a few times. The chain uses TRBV29-1 and TRBJ1-5; 8 bases line up with TRBD1. The V segment lost 7 bases and the J segment 4 bases; nucleotides outside the gene matches: 9. This CDR3 comprises 14 residues. Germline V gene data show CDR1 as SQVTM and CDR2 as ANQGSEA. The CDR3 sequence: CSASGQGLNQPQHF. CDR3 DNA sequence: TGCAGCGCCTCAGGACAGGGCCTTAATCAGCCCCAGCATTTT.

The J gene is TRBJ1-4, the V gene TRBV5-5; 10 nucleotides agree with TRBD1. With V trimmed by 4 bases and J by 7 bases, 10 bases remained unmatched. The CDR3 loop spans 16 amino acids. Looked up from germline, CDR1 is SGHKS and CDR2 is YYEKEE (reference sequence). The CDR3 bases are TGTGCCAGCAGCCAAATTCCCGGGACAGGGGTTGAAAAACTGTTTTTT. Translating gives CASSQIPGTGVEKLFF.

This clonotype was counted a few times. This chain uses TRBV11-2 with TRBJ2-3; 7 bases agree with TRBD2. Germline CDR1 reads SGHAT; CDR2 reads FQNNGV. The CDR3 is 15 residues long. V trimming: 3 bases; J trimming: 0 bases; junction bases outside the gene matches: 3. CDR3 nucleotide sequence: TGTGCCAGCAGCTTCAAGCGGGGCAGCACAGATACGCAGTATTTT. Translated: CASSFKRGSTDTQYF.

This clonotype was found a few times. The chain carries TRBV4-1 and TRBJ2-3; 10 bases match TRBD2. This CDR3 region has 15 residues. Germline V lookup: CDR1 MGHRA, CDR2 YSYEKL. V dropped 4 bases and J dropped 3; count of bases not matched to a gene: 4. CDR3 in DNA: TGCGCCAGCAGCCCTAAAGCGGGAGGGACAGATACGCAGTATTTT. Its translation: CASSPKAGGTDTQYF.

This clonotype was seen a few times. This chain connects TRBV10-3 to TRBJ2-3; D gene unclear. This CDR3 is 14 amino acids long. CDR1 and CDR2 (germline): ENHRY, SYGVKD. Trimming took 6 bases from V and 2 from J, leaving 12 bases between them. CDR3 nucleotides: TGTGCCATCAGCGGCTTAGCCACCACAGATACGCAGTATTTT. Encoded protein: CAISGLATTDTQYF.

The rearrangement links TRBV2 to TRBJ2-3; TRBD1 matches 8 bases. J was trimmed by 4 bases and V by 6 bases; bases with no gene match: 12. The germline gives CDR1 SNHLY, CDR2 FYNNEI. This CDR3 is built from 16 residues. The CDR3 loop is CASSARTGMSSDTQYF. For the CDR3, the DNA is TGTGCCAGCAGCGCCAGGACAGGGATGAGTTCAGATACGCAGTATTTT.

Regarding this clonotype: This may be a read error: a much more frequent sequence differs by one nucleotide. The chain couples TRBV4-2 to TRBJ2-3; D is undetermined. Germline V gene lookup returns CDR1 LGHNA and CDR2 YNFKEQ. The CDR3 is 12 amino acids. CDR3 amino acids: CASSQYSDAQYF. The CDR3 DNA sequence: TGTGCCAGCAGCCAATACTCAGATGCGCAGTATTTT.

The gene calls are TRBV3-1 and TRBJ2-3; possibly TRBD2 for D (5 bases). CDR1 and CDR2 from the germline V gene are LGHDT and YNNKEL (reference sequence). There are 15 residues in the CDR3. V lost 4 bases, J lost 3 bases, and 14 bases lay in between. CDR3 bases: TGTGCCAGCAGCCCGGGATCGCTGCGAACAGATACGCAGTATTTT. Amino acids: CASSPGSLRTDTQYF.

The chain uses TRBV6-1 and TRBJ1-2, with D uncertain. CDR3 length equals 13 residues. V was cut by 5 bases and J by 1 base, with 8 bases left in between. From germline, CDR1 is MNHNS and CDR2 SASEGT. The CDR3 region has the DNA TGTGCCAGCAGTTCACAACGTAACTATGGCTACACCTTC. Residues: CASSSQRNYGYTF.

The rearrangement uses TRBV20-1 and TRBJ2-1, with D possibly TRBD2 on 6 matching bases. The CDR3 is made up of 11 amino acids. From germline, CDR1 is DFQATT and CDR2 SNEGSKA (reference sequence). With 2 bases removed from V and 9 bases from J, the gap between germline ends came to 8 bases. This CDR3 reads CSARLAIEQFF. CDR3 bases: TGCAGTGCTAGACTAGCGATTGAGCAGTTCTTC.

In this sample, this clonotype turned up a few times. The chain uses TRBV5-1 and TRBJ2-1; 14 bases agree with TRBD2. This CDR3 region has 16 residues. The ends lost 5 bases at V and 1 base at J; junction bases unmatched: 2. Germline CDR1 SGHRS, CDR2 YFSETQ. The CDR3 loop reads CASSGTSGGSYNEQFF. DNA of the CDR3: TGCGCCAGCAGTGGGACTAGCGGGGGATCCTACAATGAGCAGTTCTTC.

This clonotype was seen more than once but under ten times. The chain has TRBV2 and TRBJ2-2; 7 positions agree with TRBD1. The trim removed 5 bases at V and 6 bases at J, leaving 9 bases unmatched. Germline CDR1 and CDR2: SNHLY and FYNNEI. The CDR3 is 15 amino acids. The chain's CDR3 is CASSQGTVPAGELFF. In nucleotides, the CDR3 is TGTGCCAGCAGTCAGGGGACAGTTCCGGCCGGGGAGCTGTTTTTT.

The chain carries TRBV4-2 and TRBJ1-2; D might be TRBD1 (5 bases). Germline CDR1 and CDR2: LGHNA and YNFKEQ. The CDR3 sequence is 15 residues long. V lost 8 bases to trimming and J lost 6 bases, with 22 bases between them. Here the CDR3 DNA reads TGTGCCAGCGGCCCTAGCAGGAGGGGACTGAATGGCTACACCTTC. Protein sequence: CASGPSRRGLNGYTF.

This chain connects TRBV24-1 to TRBJ2-1, with 9 bases identical to TRBD2. Trimming took 2 bases from V and 1 from J; bases not matched to a gene: 2. The CDR3 has 16 residues. CDR1 KGHDR and CDR2 SFDVKD come from the germline V gene. Here the CDR3 DNA reads TGTGCCACCAGTGATTCGGGACTAGCTTCCTACAATGAGCAGTTCTTC. Amino acid sequence: CATSDSGLASYNEQFF.

This chain links TRBV12-3 or TRBV12-4 with TRBJ2-3; TRBD1 aligns across 9 bases. This CDR3 is 16 amino acids long. V shed 4 bases, J shed 3 bases, and the junction held 8 bases outside the gene matches. The CDR3 reads CASSWGTGTGTDTQYF. The CDR3 DNA sequence: TGTGCCAGCAGTTGGGGGACCGGGACAGGGACAGATACGCAGTATTTT.

The table lists this clonotype with a few counts. The chain employs TRBV29-1 and TRBJ1-4; the D gene is possibly TRBD1 (5 bases). V lost 7 bases and J lost 0, with 12 bases in between. CDR3 size: 14 residues. Germline CDR1 and CDR2: SQVTM and ANQGSEA. The CDR3 coding sequence is TGCAGCGCAGGGACGTCTGCAACTAATGAAAAACTGTTTTTT. This codes for CSAGTSATNEKLFF.

Ten or more counts support this clonotype. The chain is built from TRBV5-1 and TRBJ2-1, with no clear D. This CDR3 is 14 amino acids long. Germline V gives CDR1 SGHRS, CDR2 YFSETQ. V lost 4 bases and J lost 5, with 13 bases in between. The CDR3 DNA reads TGCGCCAGCAGCCCTTATAAGGTGAACAATGAGCAGTTCTTC. Translation: CASSPYKVNNEQFF.

This clonotype appeared many times. As DNA, the CDR3 is TGTGCCAGCAGTTTATCAGCGGGAGGCTACGAGCAGTACTTC. Its protein product is CASSLSAGGYEQYF. The genes are TRBV27 and TRBJ2-7, with TRBD2 matching 9 bases. Trimming cost V 0 bases and J 3 bases; bases outside gene matches: 0. The CDR3 has 14 amino acids. Germline values: CDR1 MNHEY, CDR2 SMNVEV (reference sequence).

The chain has TRBV27 and TRBJ2-4; TRBD1 matches 8 bases. The DNA end is more similar to TRBJ2-7, so the J call may be wrong. Germline assignment: CDR1 MNHEY and CDR2 SMNVEV (reference sequence). The CDR3 totals 14 residues. In nucleotides, the CDR3 is TGTGCCAGCAGTCCCCAAACAACAGGGGGCGAGCAGTACTTC. Encoded protein: CASSPQTTGGEQYF.

The chain joins TRBV6-1 to TRBJ2-1, with 16 bases lining up with TRBD2. This CDR3 is built from 16 residues. Looked up from germline, CDR1 is MNHNS and CDR2 is SASEGT. The junction had 10 bases not matched to a gene; V was cut back by 6 bases and J by 11 bases. The CDR3, as DNA: TGTGCCAGCAGCACCCCGGGACTAGCGGGGGGGGTTAAGCAGTTCTTC. Its protein is CASSTPGLAGGVKQFF.

The gene calls are TRBV5-6 and TRBJ2-4; 7 bases are a match to TRBD1. CDR3 size: 16 residues. CDR1 is SGHDT and CDR2 is YYEEEE in the germline V gene. The trim removed 4 bases at V and 0 bases at J, leaving 7 bases unmatched. In DNA form, the CDR3 reads TGTGCCAGCAGCCAAGGACAGGTCCTAGCCAAAAACATTCAGTACTTC. Translation: CASSQGQVLAKNIQYF.

This clonotype was picked up a small number of times. The chain joins TRBV27 to TRBJ1-1, with D possibly TRBD1 on 5 matching bases. Germline V gene data show CDR1 as MNHEY and CDR2 as SMNVEV (reference sequence). CDR3 length equals 13 residues. The V end lost 6 bases, the J end lost 5 bases, and 13 bases lay between the germline ends. The CDR3 loop reads CASSVIQATEAFF. The CDR3 DNA reads as TGTGCCAGCAGCGTCATACAGGCGACTGAAGCTTTCTTT.